These 8 T cell receptor beta chains came from one sample sequenced in a study of metastatic and nonmetastatic thyroid tumors (dated by TCRdb to 2019 to 2021). No patient had received any treatment before thyroid surgery. The protocol used for the library was PCR. The sequencing machine was an Illumina HiSeq 4000. TCRdb trimmed the raw reads at Q25, called clones with MiXCR and kept productive beta chains. The sample table shows 20,000 to 25,000 clones, and 15% to 20% are seen once. The ten top clones hold approximately 4.2% of the sample. Sequenced material: blood. The receptors come from a male donor with papillary thyroid cancer or a benign thyroid nodule (not recorded which). Some clones in this sample may be carry-over from other donors' samples.

This clone was recorded a few times. The chain employs TRBV10-3 and TRBJ2-7; 7 nucleotides line up with TRBD1. CDR1 is ENHRY, CDR2 SYGVKD, per germline. There are 15 residues in the CDR3. Trimming at V came to 0 bases and at J to 3 bases, leaving 5 bases not matched to a gene. The CDR3 DNA reads TGTGCCATCAGTGAGTCGAGAGACAGGGTCTACGAGCAGTACTTC. This sequence encodes CAISESRDRVYEQYF.

There are many counts of this clone. The chain has TRBV5-1 and TRBJ2-5, with D uncertain. The ends were cut back, 4 bases at V and 4 bases at J, with 20 bases in the middle. The CDR3 spans 16 residues. Germline V lookup: CDR1 SGHRS, CDR2 YFSETQ. The CDR3 sequence: CASSLQPDTPRETQYF. DNA for the CDR3: TGCGCCAGCAGCCTGCAACCCGACACTCCCAGAGAGACCCAGTACTTC.

Judged by abundance, this clone is medium-sized. This chain connects TRBV6-1 to TRBJ2-2, with unresolved D. Trimming removed 8 bases at V and 3 bases at J, with 10 bases between. CDR3 length: 13 residues. Germline V CDR1 and CDR2: MNHNS, SASEGT. The CDR3 DNA reads as TGTGCCAGCTCAAGGGCTGACACCGGGGAGCTGTTTTTT. This translates into CASSRADTGELFF.

This clone has a count of ten or more. This chain links TRBV10-3 with TRBJ1-3; a weak D match, TRBD1 (5 bases). The V and J ends lost 6 bases and 2 bases respectively, with 11 bases between them. This CDR3 has 14 amino acids. Per germline, CDR1 ENHRY and CDR2 SYGVKD. The CDR3 reads CAISHGTAGNTIYF. The CDR3 DNA reads TGTGCCATCAGCCACGGGACGGCTGGAAACACCATATATTTT.

The gene calls are TRBV7-2 and TRBJ1-1, with 7 bases fitting TRBD1. Germline lookup yields CDR1 SGHTA and CDR2 FQGNSA. The V segment lost 4 bases and the J segment 3 bases; nucleotides outside the gene matches: 5. This CDR3 has 14 residues. Here the CDR3 reads CASSSQGGDTEAFF. The CDR3 bases are TGTGCCAGCAGCTCTCAGGGGGGGGACACTGAAGCTTTCTTT.

This clone was seen at least ten times. The chain employs TRBV27 and TRBJ2-3, with 9 bases identical to TRBD2. This CDR3 has 16 residues. Germline CDR1 reads MNHEY; CDR2 reads SMNVEV (reference sequence). Trimming removed 5 bases from V and 1 base from J; junction bases left unmatched: 7. CDR3 region: CASSTRTSERTDTQYF. The CDR3 DNA is TGTGCCAGCAGTACAAGGACTAGCGAGCGCACAGATACGCAGTATTTT.

This clone showed up many times. A much larger clone lies one base from this, so it may be a read error. The chain is built from TRBV7-8 and TRBJ2-7; D call uncertain. The CDR3 sequence is 13 residues long. Germline loops: CDR1 SGHVS, CDR2 FQNEAQ. The CDR3 bases are TGTGCCAGCAGCTTCGCAGCAGCCTACGAGCGGTACTTC. This encodes CASSFAAAYERYF.

This clone has ten or more counts. This chain connects TRBV20-1 to TRBJ2-5; 12 bases match TRBD2. The CDR3 sequence is 16 residues long. V dropped 5 bases and J dropped 5; count of bases not matched to a gene: 12. The germline V gene encodes CDR1 DFQATT and CDR2 SNEGSKA (reference sequence). The CDR3 DNA sequence: TGCAGTGCTGCCCCTCAGACTAGCGGGAGAGGGGAGACCCAGTACTTC. This translates into CSAAPQTSGRGETQYF.